A selection of T cell receptor beta chains follows, all from one sample in a study of cytomegalovirus exposure and HLA in healthy donors. Produced via immunoSEQ multiplex PCR; TCRdb's table is partial and in-frame only. Among tens of thousands of clones, less than 75% were seen once, and the ten largest hold around 6%. Sequenced material: PBMCs. The receptors originated from a man aged 25 to 40 in good health and CMV-seropositive. The CDR3 runs from the conserved cysteine through the conserved F or W. D genes are given only for firm matches. Clone size is not always given. Where it is, it says once, few, many or a class for expanded clones.

CDR3 length	D gene	J gene	V gene	clone size	CDR3 DNA	CDR3 protein
17	-	TRBJ2-6	TRBV5-6	-	TGTGCCAGCAGCTTGTGGTCCCGGCGGCCTGGGGCCAACGTCCTGACTTTC	CASSLWSRRPGANVLTF
15	-	TRBJ1-1	TRBV19	-	TGTGCCAGTAGTATAGCAGGGGCGGTGAACACTGAAGCTTTCTTT	CASSIAGAVNTEAFF
17	-	TRBJ1-5	TRBV4-1	few	TGCGCCAGCAGCCAAGATGGGGGCCAGAATAGCAATCAGCCCCAGCATTTT	CASSQDGGQNSNQPQHF
17	-	TRBJ2-7	TRBV9	-	TGTGCCAGCAACCCCCCAAATAGCCTAGCACCCTCCTACGAGCAGTACTTC	CASNPPNSLAPSYEQYF
14	-	TRBJ2-7	TRBV5-1	-	TGCGCCAGCAGCTTTGAGGGAAGCTCCTACGAGCAGTACTTC	CASSFEGSSYEQYF
16	TRBD1	TRBJ1-5	TRBV28	-	TGTGCCAGCAGGCCCGGGACAGGGGGGTACAATCAGCCCCAGCATTTT	CASRPGTGGYNQPQHF
13	-	TRBJ2-7	TRBV6-5	few	TGTGCCAGCAGTTCCGGGAAAATCGGCGAGCAGTACTTC	CASSSGKIGEQYF
13	-	TRBJ1-1	TRBV9	-	TGTGCCAGCAGAAAAACAGAGAACACTGAAGCTTTCTTT	CASRKTENTEAFF
13	-	TRBJ1-1	TRBV19	-	TGTGCCAGTAGTATAGTGGGGAGCACTGAAGCTTTCTTT	CASSIVGSTEAFF
13	-	TRBJ2-7	TRBV14	-	TGTGCCAGCAGCAGAACAGTTACCTACGAGCAGTACTTC	CASSRTVTYEQYF
14	TRBD1	TRBJ1-2	TRBV15	-	TGTGCCACCAGCCTTTCCGGACAGGGTGATGGCTACGCCTTC	CATSLSGQGDGYAF
13	-	TRBJ1-5	TRBV7-3	few	TGTGCCAGCAGCTCAGGGGTCAATCAGCCCCAGCATTTT	CASSSGVNQPQHF
14	TRBD2	TRBJ2-7	TRBV5-1	-	TGCGCCAGCAGCTTTAGCGGGAGCGAGGACGAGCAGTACTTC	CASSFSGSEDEQYF
16	TRBD2	TRBJ2-3	TRBV6-1	few	TGTGCCAGCAGTGATAGGGGCGGGGGGCTCAGAGATACGCAGTATTTT	CASSDRGGGLRDTQYF
13	TRBD2	TRBJ2-5	TRBV7-2	-	TGTGCCAGCCTAGCGGGAGTGCAAGAGACCCAGTACTTC	CASLAGVQETQYF
13	-	TRBJ2-7	TRBV7-2	-	TGTGCCAGCAGCTTAAATCTAGAATACGAGCAGTACTTC	CASSLNLEYEQYF
12	-	TRBJ2-7	TRBV13	once	TGTGCCAGCACCAGGTCCCCTCAGGAGCAGTACTTC	CASTRSPQEQYF
14	TRBD2	TRBJ2-7	TRBV28	-	TGTGCCACCAAAGTGGGACTAAGTTCGGGAGAGCAGTACTTC	CATKVGLSSGEQYF
14	-	TRBJ2-2	TRBV6-5	few	TGTGCCAGCAGTTACGACAGGAACACCGGGGAGCTGTTTTTT	CASSYDRNTGELFF
13	-	TRBJ1-2	TRBV28	few	TGTGCCAGCAGTTTTGTAGGGAGCTATGGCTACACCTTC	CASSFVGSYGYTF
13	TRBD1	TRBJ2-7	TRBV10-3	-	TGTGCCATCAGTGAAGGGACAGGCTACGAGCAGTACTTC	CAISEGTGYEQYF
14	-	TRBJ1-2	TRBV6-5	-	TGTGCCAGCAGTTACTCGAGAGCTCCCGAGGACTACACCTTC	CASSYSRAPEDYTF
13	-	TRBJ1-1	TRBV30	-	TGTGCCTGGAGTGTATCCGGGGACACTGAAGCTTTCTTT	CAWSVSGDTEAFF
13	-	TRBJ1-3	TRBV7-3	-	TGTGCCAGCAGCCCAGGGTTAGGAAACACCATATATTTT	CASSPGLGNTIYF
13	-	TRBJ1-1	TRBV27	-	TGTGCCAGCAGTCCCTCTCTGAACACTGAAGCTTTCTTT	CASSPSLNTEAFF
17	TRBD1	TRBJ1-2	TRBV28	-	TGTGCCAGCCGATCTCCTTCCGGGACAGGCCTCAACTATGGCTACACCTTC	CASRSPSGTGLNYGYTF
13	-	TRBJ1-2	TRBV29-1	-	TGCAGCGTTGAAGCGACAGGCAAAGGTGGCTACACCTTC	CSVEATGKGGYTF
16	TRBD1	TRBJ1-4	TRBV23-1	-	TGCGCCAGCAGTCGTGGGACAGGGGGCAGGGTTGAAAAACTGTTTTTT	CASSRGTGGRVEKLFF
15	TRBD1	TRBJ2-7	TRBV7-9	-	TGTGCCAGCAGCTCTTACAGGGGACCCCCCTACGAGCAGTACTTC	CASSSYRGPPYEQYF
15	TRBD1	TRBJ1-4	TRBV5-4	few	TGTGCCAGCAGCCCCCCGGGACAGGGGCCGGAAAAACTGTTTTTT	CASSPPGQGPEKLFF
17	-	TRBJ2-2	TRBV5-6	-	TGTGCCAGCAGCTCCTCGTTCCGACAGGCCAACACCGGGGAGCTGTTTTTT	CASSSSFRQANTGELFF
15	-	TRBJ2-4	TRBV15	-	TGTGCCACCAGCAGAGATAGTAGGAGTGGAAACATTCAGTACTTC	CATSRDSRSGNIQYF
16	TRBD1	TRBJ1-2	TRBV28	-	TGTGCCAGCAGTTTTCTAGGGACAGAACGCGTCTATGGCTACACCTTC	CASSFLGTERVYGYTF
12	-	TRBJ2-5	TRBV5-1	-	TGCGCCAGCAGCCGCAGCAGGGAGACCCAGTACTTC	CASSRSRETQYF
14	-	TRBJ2-7	TRBV4-1	-	TGCGCCAGCAGCCAGAGACAGATCTCCTACGAGCAGTACTTC	CASSQRQISYEQYF
15	TRBD1	TRBJ2-7	TRBV27	-	TGTGCCAGCAGCTTCCCCGGGACAGGTTCCTACGAGCAGTACTTC	CASSFPGTGSYEQYF
13	-	TRBJ2-3	TRBV4-3	once	TGCGCCAGCAGCTATCAACAGGCCGATACGCAGTATTTT	CASSYQQADTQYF
16	TRBD2	TRBJ2-1	TRBV5-6	few	TGTGCCAGCAGCTTGGAACTAGCGGGATCTTACAATGAGCAGTTCTTC	CASSLELAGSYNEQFF
13	-	TRBJ2-7	TRBV29-1	-	TGCAGCGTTGCCTCGGGGGACCGCTCGGAGCAGTACTTC	CSVASGDRSEQYF
14	TRBD1	TRBJ1-1	TRBV10-3	-	TGTGCCATCAGTGAGGGGGACAGGGTAGGAAAAGCTTTCTTT	CAISEGDRVGKAFF
14	TRBD1	TRBJ2-7	TRBV7-9	few	TGTGCCAGCAGCTCAGGACAGGACGGCTACGAGCAGTACTTC	CASSSGQDGYEQYF
14	-	TRBJ2-7	TRBV11-3	-	TGTGCCAGCAGCCCTGTAGTAAGCGTGGACGAGCAGTACTTC	CASSPVVSVDEQYF
15	TRBD1	TRBJ2-3	TRBV7-7	-	TGTGCCAGCAGCGAGGGACAGGATAGCACAGATACGCAGTATTTT	CASSEGQDSTDTQYF
12	TRBD2	TRBJ2-7	TRBV5-4	once	TGTGCCACCGGACTAGCGGAACACGAGCAGTACTTC	CATGLAEHEQYF
15	TRBD1	TRBJ2-7	TRBV6-5	-	TGTGCCAGCAGTCAAACAGGGGTGACGGCCTACGAGCAGTACTTC	CASSQTGVTAYEQYF
14	TRBD1	TRBJ1-6	TRBV11-1	-	TGTGCCAGCAGCTTGACAGGGGGCAATTCACCCCTCCACTTT	CASSLTGGNSPLHF
13	-	TRBJ2-7	TRBV30	-	TGTGCCTGGAGTAAGACAGCCCCCTACGAGCAGTACTTC	CAWSKTAPYEQYF
15	TRBD1	TRBJ1-2	TRBV6-5	-	TGTGCCAGCAGTTCCGCCGGGACAGGGGGCGGGGGCTACACCTTC	CASSSAGTGGGGYTF
15	TRBD1	TRBJ2-2	TRBV11-2	-	TGTGCCAGCAGCCAACCGGGACAGCTAACCGGGGAGCTGTTTTTT	CASSQPGQLTGELFF
11	-	TRBJ2-2	TRBV29-1	-	TGCAGCGTTGATGGGCCCGGGGAGCTGTTTTTT	CSVDGPGELFF
14	TRBD2	TRBJ2-2	TRBV25-1	-	TGTGCCAGCAGTGCGCTAGCGGAGAACGGGGAGCTGTTTTTT	CASSALAENGELFF
14	-	TRBJ2-5	TRBV6-1	-	TGTGCCAGCAGCACCGGGAGGGGGCGGGAGACCCAGTACTTC	CASSTGRGRETQYF
14	-	TRBJ2-7	TRBV6-6	-	TGTGCCAGCAGTACGGGGTCCTGGATGGGCGAGCAGTACTTC	CASSTGSWMGEQYF
17	-	TRBJ2-1	TRBV27	-	TGTGCCAGCACCCCGGTGGGTAGCCCTTCACCCTACAATGAGCAGTTCTTC	CASTPVGSPSPYNEQFF
13	-	TRBJ2-7	TRBV30	few	TGTGCCTGGTCGCAGGGGAGCTCGGGCGAGCAGTACTTC	CAWSQGSSGEQYF